Below, 29 T cell receptor beta chains from the same sample are listed, as sequenced in a study of T cell responses to AZD1222 COVID-19 vaccine. The assay was immunoSEQ multiplex PCR, and TCRdb's table has in-frame clones only and misses some. The sample lists about 130,000 clones, roughly nine tenths occurring once. The sample in question was peripheral blood, obtained on day 0 of AZD1222 vaccination. Source of these receptors: an adult in good health.

This chain links TRBV10-3 with TRBJ1-2; 7 bases align to TRBD1. Trimming at V came to 7 bases and at J to 5 bases, leaving 10 bases not matched to a gene. CDR3 size: 14 residues. Looked up from germline, CDR1 is ENHRY and CDR2 is SYGVKD. The CDR3 nucleotides read TGTGCCATCACTGACAGGGCACCCTATTATGGCTACACCTTC. This encodes CAITDRAPYYGYTF.

The chain is built from TRBV5-1 and TRBJ2-3, with D perhaps TRBD1 (6 bases). V was cut by 2 bases and J by 4 bases, with 8 bases left in between. The CDR3 runs to 13 residues. Germline CDR1 SGHRS, CDR2 YFSETQ. CDR3 nucleotide sequence: TGCGCCAGCAGCTTACAGGGATCAGATACGCAGTATTTT. This translates into CASSLQGSDTQYF. The complete variable domain, with remaining parts taken from reference TRBV5-1 and TRBJ2-3, reads KAGVTQTPRYLIKTRGQQVTLSCSPISGHRSVSWYQQTPGQGLQFLFEYFSETQRNKGNFPGRFSGRQFSNSRSEMNVSTLELGDSALYLCASSLQGSDTQYFGPGTRLTVL.

The rearrangement links TRBV12-3 or TRBV12-4 to TRBJ1-3; D is undetermined. V was shortened by 1 base and J by 1 base, with 2 bases between the two germline ends. CDR3 length equals 13 residues. The CDR3 region has the DNA TGTGCCAGCAGTTTAGGTTCTGGAAACACCATATATTTT. This encodes CASSLGSGNTIYF.

The chain has TRBV10-2 and TRBJ1-3; no definite D call. The CDR3 runs 12 residues. The ends were cut back, 4 bases at V and 7 bases at J, with 8 bases in the middle. Germline CDR1 WSHSY, CDR2 SAAADI. The CDR3 protein is CASSGLGNTIYF. The CDR3 nucleotides are TGCGCCAGCAGTGGCCTGGGGAACACCATATATTTT.

The chain uses TRBV10-1 and TRBJ1-4; 9 nucleotides align to TRBD1. Trimming at V came to 0 bases and at J to 7 bases, leaving 6 bases not matched to a gene. The CDR3 covers 16 residues. Per germline, CDR1 WNHNN and CDR2 SYGVQD (reference sequence). The CDR3 DNA follows: TGCGCCAGCAGTGAGTCAGCCGGGACAGGGTTTGAAAAACTGTTTTTT. Its translation is CASSESAGTGFEKLFF.

The chain has TRBV7-9 and TRBJ1-4; no clear D. Looked up from germline, CDR1 is SEHNR and CDR2 is FQNEAQ (reference sequence). The CDR3 runs to 14 residues. V was clipped by 3 bases and J by 8 bases, with 13 bases between them. The CDR3 coding sequence is TGTGCCAGCAGCTTGACCCCTCAAGCGGAAAAACTGTTTTTT. Its translation: CASSLTPQAEKLFF.

V is TRBV5-1 and J is TRBJ1-5; 8 bases are shared with TRBD1. The CDR3 is made up of 17 amino acids. The germline CDR1 and CDR2 sequences are SGHRS and YFSETQ. The junction had 10 bases not matched to a gene; V was cut back by 4 bases and J by 1 base. CDR3 sequence: CASSTSDRAASNQPQHF. The CDR3, as DNA: TGCGCCAGCAGCACCTCGGACAGGGCTGCCAGCAATCAGCCCCAGCATTTT.

The rearrangement links TRBV5-1 to TRBJ2-7; no clear D. This CDR3 has 14 amino acids. The germline gives CDR1 SGHRS, CDR2 YFSETQ. The germline V and J ends were trimmed by 0 bases and 3 bases, with 10 bases remaining between them. As DNA, the CDR3 is TGCGCCAGCAGCTTGGAGGCAGACCTCTACGAGCAGTACTTC. It translates to CASSLEADLYEQYF. The full variable domain, rest sourced from reference TRBV5-1 and TRBJ2-7, is KAGVTQTPRYLIKTRGQQVTLSCSPISGHRSVSWYQQTPGQGLQFLFEYFSETQRNKGNFPGRFSGRQFSNSRSEMNVSTLELGDSALYLCASSLEADLYEQYFGPGTRLTVT.

The J gene is TRBJ1-2, the V gene TRBV6-4; a possible D gene is TRBD1 (5 bases). This CDR3 comprises 13 residues. Trimming cost V 6 bases and J 7 bases, with 15 bases left between them. The germline CDR1 and CDR2 sequences are MRHNA and SNTAGT. The CDR3 reads CASSRGGSSGYTF. Written as DNA, the CDR3 is TGTGCCAGCAGCCGGGGGGGGAGTAGTGGCTACACCTTC.

The gene calls are TRBV18 and TRBJ1-2, with D possibly TRBD1 on 5 matching bases. Looked up from germline, CDR1 is KGHSH and CDR2 is LQKENI. This CDR3 is 14 amino acids long. Trimming took off 3 bases at V and 6 bases at J, with 14 bases between the two ends. CDR3 bases: TGTGCCAGCTCACCGTCCAGGGAGTTGAATGGCTACACCTTC. It yields the protein CASSPSRELNGYTF.

Only a few counts were recorded for this clone. CDR3 bases: TGTGCCAGCAGTCCAGCTGGACCCAAAGGGGATACGCAGTATTTT. It codes for CASSPAGPKGDTQYF. The chain couples TRBV28 to TRBJ2-3; D gene unclear. The CDR3 consists of 15 residues. V was shortened by 5 bases and J by 6 bases, with 18 bases between the two germline ends. Per germline, CDR1 MDHEN and CDR2 SYDVKM.

The gene calls are TRBV18 and TRBJ1-4; D is possibly TRBD1 (5 bases). Looked up from germline, CDR1 is KGHSH and CDR2 is LQKENI. The V end was cut by 1 base, the J end by 7 bases, with 10 bases between. This CDR3 contains 14 residues. CDR3: CASSPQRGGEKLFF. The CDR3, as DNA: TGTGCCAGCTCACCACAGAGGGGAGGTGAAAAACTGTTTTTT. Full variable domain (missing parts from reference TRBV18 and TRBJ1-4): NAGVMQNPRHLVRRRGQEARLRCSPMKGHSHVYWYRQLPEEGLKFMVYLQKENIIDESGMPKERFSAEFPKEGPSILRIQQVVRGDSAAYFCASSPQRGGEKLFFGSGTQLSVL.

V is TRBV7-6 and J is TRBJ1-5; 7 bases line up with TRBD1. Per the germline V gene, CDR1 is SGHVS and CDR2 is FNYEAQ. The CDR3 totals 16 residues. The ends lost 1 base at V and 3 bases at J; junction bases unmatched: 6. CDR3 DNA: TGTGCCAGCAGCTTAGTAGCAGGGGGGAACAATCAGCCCCAGCATTTT. This sequence encodes CASSLVAGGNNQPQHF.

The chain couples TRBV7-9 to TRBJ2-7; 7 nucleotides align to TRBD2. This CDR3 contains 16 residues. Germline CDR1 is SEHNR and CDR2 is FQNEAQ (reference sequence). V lost 5 bases and J lost 2; bases outside the gene matches: 12. The CDR3 region is CASSPPGGGGTYEQYF. The DNA for the CDR3 is TGTGCCAGCAGCCCCCCGGGTGGGGGAGGGACCTACGAGCAGTACTTC.

This chain connects TRBV23-1 to TRBJ2-7; D is possibly TRBD2 (5 bases). TRBV23-1 is given ORF status, its function remaining uncertain. The V and J ends lost 1 base and 3 bases respectively, with 13 bases between them. This CDR3 has 15 amino acids. The DNA of the CDR3 is TGCGCCAGCAGTCAATATACGGGGAGAGTCTACGAGCAGTACTTC. It specifies CASSQYTGRVYEQYF.

The rearrangement links TRBV3-1 (or the pseudogene TRBV3-2) to TRBJ2-7; the match to TRBD1 covers 7 bases. The CDR3 is 13 amino acids. The V and J ends lost 6 bases and 5 bases, in that order; junction bases with no gene match: 7. Germline-derived CDR1 and CDR2 are LGHDT and YNNKEL (reference sequence). For the CDR3, the DNA is TGTGCCAGCAGGCTGGGACAGCTCGACGAGCAGTACTTC. Its translation is CASRLGQLDEQYF.

CDR3: CASSLSSSSADTQYF. CDR3 sequence (DNA): TGTGCCAGCAGCTTATCCTCAAGCAGCGCAGATACGCAGTATTTT. The gene calls are TRBV7-9 and TRBJ2-3, with D uncertain. The CDR3 totals 15 residues. V gave up 2 bases and J gave up 4 bases, with 13 bases separating them. Germline CDR1 and CDR2: SEHNR and FQNEAQ (reference sequence).

The CDR3 protein is CASAVAASMGSPLHF. The CDR3 nucleotides are TGTGCCAGTGCCGTCGCTGCGTCGATGGGTTCACCCCTCCACTTT. The chain couples TRBV19 to TRBJ1-6; D is ambiguous. This CDR3 is built from 15 residues. Germline V gene lookup returns CDR1 LNHDA and CDR2 SQIVND (reference sequence). Trimming cost V 8 bases and J 9 bases, with 20 bases left between them.

The chain joins TRBV19 to TRBJ2-7; tentative D call: TRBD2 (6 bases). The germline V gene encodes CDR1 LNHDA and CDR2 SQIVND (reference sequence). V was cut by 5 bases and J by 2 bases, with 22 bases left in between. The CDR3 runs 17 residues. The CDR3 region is CASSRQGRGSGTYEQYF. For the CDR3, the DNA is TGTGCCAGTAGTCGCCAGGGTCGAGGTAGCGGCACCTACGAGCAGTACTTC.

This rearrangement joins TRBV4-3 to TRBJ1-2, with D unresolved. Germline CDR1 and CDR2: LGHNA and YSLEER. V lost 1 base and J lost 6, with 12 bases in between. There are 14 residues in the CDR3. The CDR3 loop is CASSQVQGPNGYTF. CDR3 sequence (DNA): TGCGCCAGCAGCCAAGTACAAGGGCCCAATGGCTACACCTTC.

The J gene is TRBJ1-1, the V gene TRBV5-5; 7 bases match TRBD1. The CDR3 runs to 13 residues. Germline V gene sequence: CDR1 SGHKS, CDR2 YYEKEE (reference sequence). V was pared by 5 bases and J by 0 bases, with 1 base of the junction left unmatched. The CDR3 region has the DNA TGTGCCAGCAGGGGACAGCTGAACACTGAAGCTTTCTTT. It yields the protein CASRGQLNTEAFF.

This chain uses TRBV6-5 with TRBJ1-2; 7 bases fit TRBD1. The CDR3 extends over 15 amino acids. Germline CDR1 is MNHEY and CDR2 is SVGAGI. Germline trimming cut 5 bases from V and 4 bases from J; bases unmatched to any gene: 10. DNA of the CDR3: TGTGCCAGCAGTCCCTGGGCAGGGGGTCCCTATGGCTACACCTTC. Translating it yields CASSPWAGGPYGYTF.

The V call is TRBV19, the J call TRBJ1-6; 7 nucleotides agree with TRBD1. The length of the CDR3 is 16 residues. Per germline, CDR1 LNHDA and CDR2 SQIVND (reference sequence). After removal of 7 bases from V and 7 bases from J, the junction contained 13 bases not matched to a gene. The CDR3 loop reads CASTPTGQVLNSPLHF. The CDR3 bases are TGTGCCAGTACCCCTACCGGACAGGTCTTGAATTCACCCCTCCACTTT.

The chain is built from TRBV13 and TRBJ2-2; D gene uncertain. The CDR3 is 13 amino acids. Trimming removed 3 bases at V and 5 bases at J, with 7 bases between. Germline assignment: CDR1 PRHDT and CDR2 FYEKMQ (reference sequence). The CDR3 sequence: CASSLGSTGELFF. The CDR3 nucleotides read TGTGCCAGCAGCTTGGGGTCGACCGGGGAGCTGTTTTTT.

The chain employs TRBV28 and TRBJ2-7, with TRBD1 matching over 9 bases. This CDR3 comprises 14 residues. Germline values: CDR1 MDHEN, CDR2 SYDVKM. With V trimmed by 5 bases and J by 3 bases, 5 bases remained unmatched. In DNA, the CDR3 is TGTGCCAGCAGTCTGACAGGGGGTTTCTACGAGCAGTACTTC. Its protein is CASSLTGGFYEQYF.

The chain links TRBV20-1 to TRBJ2-7; 11 nucleotides match TRBD2. The trim removed 3 bases at V and 2 bases at J, leaving 9 bases unmatched. Germline V lookup: CDR1 DFQATT, CDR2 SNEGSKA (reference sequence). The CDR3 covers 16 residues. The CDR3 coding sequence is TGCAGTGCTAGTGGGGCCCTAGCGGGGGGTACCTACGAGCAGTACTTC. Translating gives CSASGALAGGTYEQYF.

The chain joins TRBV28 to TRBJ1-2; possibly TRBD1 for D (5 bases). Trimming left V 6 bases short and J 4 bases short, with 18 bases between. The CDR3 totals 15 residues. Germline assignment: CDR1 MDHEN and CDR2 SYDVKM. CDR3 sequence: CASSPIGTGSYGYTF. DNA of the CDR3: TGTGCCAGCAGCCCCATAGGTACAGGCAGCTATGGCTACACCTTC.

This sequence joins TRBV28 and TRBJ2-4; 7 bases are a match to TRBD1. This CDR3 has 15 amino acids. V was clipped by 10 bases and J by 0 bases; unmatched bases: 9. Germline V gene lookup returns CDR1 MDHEN and CDR2 SYDVKM. The CDR3 region has the DNA TGTGCCAAGTCTACAGGGGATCCAGCCAAAAACATTCAGTACTTC. It codes for CAKSTGDPAKNIQYF.

This clone showed up just once. The chain couples TRBV2 to TRBJ2-1; no clear D. CDR1 is SNHLY and CDR2 is FYNNEI in the germline V gene. This CDR3 has 14 amino acids. V was pared by 7 bases and J by 8 bases, with 18 bases between. The CDR3 spells CASTLASPQDEQFF. The CDR3 nucleotides read TGTGCCAGCACCCTTGCTAGTCCGCAAGATGAGCAGTTCTTC.